This T cell receptor (beta chain) was captured by sequencing in a study of T cells in Graves' hyperthyroidism and ophthalmopathy. Researchers amplified the TCR beta CDR3 regions from RNA transcripts. When the TCR CDR3 underwent first-round RT-PCR, the HTBI primer set was used. TCRdb called the multiplex PCR reads again in MiXCR, with one record for every CDR3 protein. The table has around 300,000 distinct CDR3 sequences, approximately 15% seen once. The table lists this clonotype with many counts. The antigen remains unidentified. Participants, patients aged 18 to 65, had newly diagnosed hyperthyroidism with a duration under 2 months. Whole-study results and caveats: A 13 V-J signature model discriminated ophthalmopathy versus stable hyperthyroidism.

Germline CDR1 SEHNR, CDR2 FQNEAQ (reference sequence). The length of the CDR3 is 16 residues. The junction had 9 bases not matched to a gene; V was cut back by 5 bases and J by 2 bases. This clonotype was sampled from a woman aged 40 to 55 with Graves' hyperthyroidism. The V call is TRBV7-9, the J call TRBJ2-3, with TRBD1 matching over 8 bases. What was sequenced was blood. This CDR3 reads CASSPRTGRSTDTQYF. DNA of the CDR3: TGTGCCAGCAGCCCGCGGACAGGGCGATCCACAGATACGCAGTATTTT.